Here is one T cell receptor (beta chain) with its context. Assay: immunoSEQ multiplex PCR; the TCRdb copy retains only in-frame clones and omits some. This sample has more than 100,000 clones, with 81% found just once. The data were obtained in a study of blood T cell repertoires in COVID-19. Study-level background: Samples of COVID-19 (acute and convalescent) were obtained from the United States, Italy and Spain.

Germline-derived CDR1 and CDR2 are SGHVS and FQNEAQ. V lost 5 bases to trimming and J lost 2 bases, with 16 bases between them. The CDR3 length is 15 residues. The source material was peripheral blood. The TCR originated in a woman aged 55-69 years with active or convalescent COVID-19. The genes are TRBV7-8 and TRBJ2-7; possible D gene TRBD2, 6 bases. The CDR3 DNA follows: TGTGCCAGCAGCATGCCCGGACTACAGGCCTACGAGCAGTACTTC. It codes for CASSMPGLQAYEQYF.